A selection of T cell receptor beta chains follows, all from one sample in a study of T cell responses to AZD1222 COVID-19 vaccine. Profiling relied on immunoSEQ multiplex PCR, and the TCRdb table lists in-frame clones only, not all of them. The sample lists about 120,000 clones; under 95% were seen once. The sample here was peripheral blood, taken on day 0 of AZD1222 vaccination. These receptors all come from an adult in good health. Both conserved end residues are part of each CDR3. A D gene is named only where the DNA matches it firmly. Some rows have no size entry. The others give once, few or many, or a class for an expanded clone.

j_call: TRBJ2-6; clone_size: -; v_call: TRBV3-1/TRBV3-2; d_call: TRBD1; cdr3_aa: CASSMTGAGANVLTF; cdr3_nt: TGTGCCAGCAGCATGACAGGGGCTGGGGCCAACGTCCTGACTTTC
j_call: TRBJ1-1; clone_size: -; v_call: TRBV19; d_call: TRBD1; cdr3_aa: CASSIPRDRGLNTEAFF; cdr3_nt: TGTGCCAGTAGTATACCCCGGGACAGGGGTTTGAACACTGAAGCTTTCTTT
j_call: TRBJ1-2; clone_size: -; v_call: TRBV24-1; d_call: -; cdr3_aa: CATSGQQSYGYTF; cdr3_nt: TGTGCCACCAGTGGGCAACAGTCCTATGGCTACACCTTC
j_call: TRBJ1-4; clone_size: -; v_call: TRBV5-1; d_call: TRBD1; cdr3_aa: CASSYTTGGNEKLFF; cdr3_nt: TGCGCCAGCAGCTATACGACAGGGGGTAATGAAAAACTGTTTTTT
j_call: TRBJ1-1; clone_size: -; v_call: TRBV12-3/TRBV12-4; d_call: -; cdr3_aa: CASSPQGREAFF; cdr3_nt: TGTGCCAGCAGCCCACAGGGTAGGGAAGCTTTCTTT
j_call: TRBJ1-2; clone_size: -; v_call: TRBV30; d_call: TRBD1; cdr3_aa: CAWKGTGRGYTF; cdr3_nt: TGTGCCTGGAAAGGGACAGGTAGGGGCTACACCTTC
j_call: TRBJ2-7; clone_size: -; v_call: TRBV10-3; d_call: TRBD2; cdr3_aa: CAISESGLALVNEQYF; cdr3_nt: TGTGCCATCAGTGAGTCCGGACTAGCCCTAGTCAACGAGCAGTACTTC
j_call: TRBJ1-2; clone_size: -; v_call: TRBV7-9; d_call: TRBD1; cdr3_aa: CASSFLGQIDYGYTF; cdr3_nt: TGTGCCAGCAGCTTTTTGGGACAGATCGACTATGGCTACACCTTC
j_call: TRBJ1-2; clone_size: -; v_call: TRBV20-1; d_call: -; cdr3_aa: CSVGEGPGYTF; cdr3_nt: TGCAGTGTCGGTGAGGGCCCTGGCTACACCTTC
j_call: TRBJ2-5; clone_size: -; v_call: TRBV5-4; d_call: TRBD2; cdr3_aa: CASFPSGRKGETQYF; cdr3_nt: TGTGCCAGCTTTCCAAGCGGGAGAAAAGGAGAGACCCAGTACTTC
j_call: TRBJ2-5; clone_size: -; v_call: TRBV6-5; d_call: -; cdr3_aa: CASSPQRTVQETQYF; cdr3_nt: TGTGCCAGCAGTCCTCAGAGGACAGTCCAAGAGACCCAGTACTTC
j_call: TRBJ1-1; clone_size: -; v_call: TRBV28; d_call: TRBD1; cdr3_aa: CASGTGGGNTEAFF; cdr3_nt: TGTGCCAGCGGCACAGGGGGAGGCAACACTGAAGCTTTCTTT
j_call: TRBJ2-7; clone_size: -; v_call: TRBV29-1; d_call: -; cdr3_aa: CSVTADEQYF; cdr3_nt: TGCAGCGTTACGGCAGACGAGCAGTACTTC
j_call: TRBJ1-2; clone_size: few; v_call: TRBV19; d_call: -; cdr3_aa: CASSVAAGPYGYTF; cdr3_nt: TGTGCCAGTAGTGTAGCGGCAGGACCTTATGGCTACACCTTC
j_call: TRBJ1-3; clone_size: -; v_call: TRBV5-1; d_call: -; cdr3_aa: CASSQRGGDTIYF; cdr3_nt: TGCGCCAGCAGCCAAAGGGGGGGAGACACCATATATTTT
j_call: TRBJ1-1; clone_size: few; v_call: TRBV5-1; d_call: -; cdr3_aa: CASSLSGGSTEAFF; cdr3_nt: TGCGCCAGCAGCTTGTCAGGAGGGTCCACTGAAGCTTTCTTT
j_call: TRBJ2-7; clone_size: -; v_call: TRBV20-1; d_call: TRBD2; cdr3_aa: CSASSPSTSGGGEQYF; cdr3_nt: TGCAGTGCTAGTAGTCCCTCGACTAGCGGAGGAGGCGAGCAGTACTTC
j_call: TRBJ1-2; clone_size: -; v_call: TRBV7-3; d_call: TRBD1; cdr3_aa: CASSLPDRAGEVYGYTF; cdr3_nt: TGTGCCAGCAGCTTACCGGACAGGGCGGGTGAGGTCTATGGCTACACCTTC
j_call: TRBJ2-5; clone_size: -; v_call: TRBV12-5; d_call: TRBD1; cdr3_aa: CASGLVDRGKETQYF; cdr3_nt: TGTGCTAGTGGTTTGGTTGACAGGGGGAAAGAGACCCAGTACTTC
j_call: TRBJ2-3; clone_size: few; v_call: TRBV5-1; d_call: -; cdr3_aa: CASNYDTDTQYF; cdr3_nt: TGCGCCAGCAACTATGACACAGATACGCAGTATTTT
j_call: TRBJ2-2; clone_size: -; v_call: TRBV7-3; d_call: -; cdr3_aa: CASSLTEAGELFF; cdr3_nt: TGTGCCAGCAGCTTAACGGAGGCCGGGGAGCTGTTTTTT
j_call: TRBJ1-1; clone_size: -; v_call: TRBV4-1; d_call: -; cdr3_aa: CASSQALRVSEAFF; cdr3_nt: TGCGCCAGCAGCCAAGCTTTACGAGTTTCTGAAGCTTTCTTT
j_call: TRBJ2-6; clone_size: -; v_call: TRBV7-9; d_call: -; cdr3_aa: CASSSPEGTRSSGANVLTF; cdr3_nt: TGTGCCAGCAGCTCCCCGGAGGGGACCCGCAGTTCTGGGGCCAACGTCCTGACTTTC
j_call: TRBJ1-1; clone_size: -; v_call: TRBV6-5; d_call: -; cdr3_aa: CASRLQTTNTEAFF; cdr3_nt: TGTGCCAGCAGGTTACAGACTACGAACACTGAAGCTTTCTTT
j_call: TRBJ1-5; clone_size: few; v_call: TRBV19; d_call: -; cdr3_aa: CASSESRTGGGQPQHF; cdr3_nt: TGTGCCAGTAGTGAAAGCCGGACGGGCGGCGGTCAGCCCCAGCATTTT
j_call: TRBJ2-1; clone_size: once; v_call: TRBV3-1/TRBV3-2; d_call: TRBD1; cdr3_aa: CASSQPGQGWDEQFF; cdr3_nt: TGTGCCAGCAGCCAACCGGGACAGGGTTGGGATGAGCAGTTCTTC
j_call: TRBJ1-2; clone_size: -; v_call: TRBV28; d_call: -; cdr3_aa: CASSLSGYGYTF; cdr3_nt: TGTGCCAGCAGTTTATCGGGCTATGGCTACACCTTC
j_call: TRBJ2-3; clone_size: -; v_call: TRBV27; d_call: -; cdr3_aa: CASSTSPTGKDTQYF; cdr3_nt: TGTGCCAGCAGTACCTCGCCGACAGGTAAAGATACGCAGTATTTT
j_call: TRBJ2-7; clone_size: -; v_call: TRBV18; d_call: -; cdr3_aa: CASVGSSSYEQYF; cdr3_nt: TGTGCCAGCGTAGGTTCCAGCTCCTACGAGCAGTACTTC
j_call: TRBJ1-3; clone_size: -; v_call: TRBV30; d_call: -; cdr3_aa: CAWSAQGTAGNTIYF; cdr3_nt: TGTGCCTGGAGTGCTCAGGGCACGGCAGGAAACACCATATATTTT
j_call: TRBJ1-1; clone_size: -; v_call: TRBV5-4; d_call: -; cdr3_aa: CASSFGDRNTEAFF; cdr3_nt: TGTGCCAGCAGCTTTGGAGACAGGAACACTGAAGCTTTCTTT
j_call: TRBJ1-1; clone_size: -; v_call: TRBV5-1; d_call: -; cdr3_aa: CASSRDSSPNTEAFF; cdr3_nt: TGCGCCAGCAGCCGAGACAGTTCCCCCAACACTGAAGCTTTCTTT
j_call: TRBJ1-3; clone_size: -; v_call: TRBV29-1; d_call: -; cdr3_aa: CSALKSSGNTIYF; cdr3_nt: TGCAGCGCACTCAAGAGCTCTGGAAACACCATATATTTT
j_call: TRBJ2-2; clone_size: -; v_call: TRBV9; d_call: -; cdr3_aa: CASSVEGAGELFF; cdr3_nt: TGTGCCAGCAGCGTCGAAGGGGCCGGGGAGCTGTTTTTT
j_call: TRBJ2-3; clone_size: -; v_call: TRBV14; d_call: TRBD2; cdr3_aa: CASSQKGLAGFTDTQYF; cdr3_nt: TGTGCCAGCAGCCAGAAGGGACTAGCGGGATTCACAGATACGCAGTATTTT
j_call: TRBJ1-1; clone_size: -; v_call: TRBV24-1; d_call: -; cdr3_aa: CATSTRRGTEAFF; cdr3_nt: TGTGCCACCAGTACCCGGCGGGGGACTGAAGCTTTCTTT
j_call: TRBJ2-1; clone_size: -; v_call: TRBV5-1; d_call: TRBD2; cdr3_aa: CASSSSGSGYNEQFF; cdr3_nt: TGCGCCAGCAGCTCTAGCGGGAGCGGGTACAATGAGCAGTTCTTC
j_call: TRBJ2-1; clone_size: -; v_call: TRBV28; d_call: TRBD2; cdr3_aa: CASSLRKPGTSGDEQFF; cdr3_nt: TGTGCCAGCAGTCTTAGAAAACCCGGGACTAGCGGGGATGAGCAGTTCTTC
j_call: TRBJ1-3; clone_size: -; v_call: TRBV7-8; d_call: -; cdr3_aa: CASSHVRGARGNTIYF; cdr3_nt: TGTGCCAGCAGCCACGTTCGGGGGGCGCGTGGAAACACCATATATTTT
j_call: TRBJ2-5; clone_size: -; v_call: TRBV27; d_call: TRBD2; cdr3_aa: CASSLVGGRWLTQYF; cdr3_nt: TGTGCCAGCAGTTTAGTGGGCGGGAGGTGGTTGACCCAGTACTTC
j_call: TRBJ1-2; clone_size: -; v_call: TRBV5-4; d_call: -; cdr3_aa: CASSLRGGWNGYTF; cdr3_nt: TGTGCCAGCAGCTTGCGGGGGGGTTGGAATGGCTACACCTTC